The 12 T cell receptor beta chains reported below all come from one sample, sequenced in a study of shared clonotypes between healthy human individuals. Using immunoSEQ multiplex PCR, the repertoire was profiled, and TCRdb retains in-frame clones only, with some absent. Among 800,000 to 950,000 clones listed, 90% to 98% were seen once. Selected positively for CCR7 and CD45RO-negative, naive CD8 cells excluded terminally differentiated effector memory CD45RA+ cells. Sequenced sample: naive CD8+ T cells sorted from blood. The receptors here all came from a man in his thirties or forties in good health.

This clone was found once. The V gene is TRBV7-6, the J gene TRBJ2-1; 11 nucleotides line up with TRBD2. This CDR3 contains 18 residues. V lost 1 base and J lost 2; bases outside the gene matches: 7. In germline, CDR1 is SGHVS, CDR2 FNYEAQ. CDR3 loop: CASSLDLSGRVAYNEQFF. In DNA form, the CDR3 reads TGTGCCAGCAGCTTAGATCTTAGCGGGAGGGTTGCCTACAATGAGCAGTTCTTC.

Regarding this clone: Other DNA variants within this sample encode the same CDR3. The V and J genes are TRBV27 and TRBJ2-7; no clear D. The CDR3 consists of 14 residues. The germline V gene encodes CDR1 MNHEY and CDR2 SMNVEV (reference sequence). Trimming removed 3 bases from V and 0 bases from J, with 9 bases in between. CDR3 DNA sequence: TGTGCCAGCAGTTTTAGTCACAGCTCCTACGAGCAGTACTTC. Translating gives CASSFSHSSYEQYF.

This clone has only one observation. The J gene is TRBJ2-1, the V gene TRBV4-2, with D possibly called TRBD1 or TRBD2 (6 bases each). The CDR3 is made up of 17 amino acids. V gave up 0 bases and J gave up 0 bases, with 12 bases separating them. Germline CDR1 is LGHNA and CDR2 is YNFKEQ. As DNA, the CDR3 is TGTGCCAGCAGCCAAGAAGGGGGGCCCACCTCCTACAATGAGCAGTTCTTC. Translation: CASSQEGGPTSYNEQFF.

CDR3 in amino acids: CASTPGVAGVYEQYF. The CDR3 DNA reads TGTGCCAGTACGCCGGGGGTAGCGGGAGTCTACGAGCAGTACTTC. The chain couples TRBV19 to TRBJ2-7; TRBD2 agrees at 9 bases. The CDR3 totals 15 residues. V shed 7 bases and J 3 bases; nucleotides not matched to a gene: 10. Germline loops: CDR1 LNHDA, CDR2 SQIVND (reference sequence). Full variable domain (remainder filled in from reference TRBV19 and TRBJ2-7): DGGITQSPKYLFRKEGQNVTLSCEQNLNHDAMYWYRQDPGQGLRLIYYSQIVNDFQKGDIAEGYSVSREKKESFPLTVTSAQKNPTAFYLCASTPGVAGVYEQYFGPGTRLTVT.

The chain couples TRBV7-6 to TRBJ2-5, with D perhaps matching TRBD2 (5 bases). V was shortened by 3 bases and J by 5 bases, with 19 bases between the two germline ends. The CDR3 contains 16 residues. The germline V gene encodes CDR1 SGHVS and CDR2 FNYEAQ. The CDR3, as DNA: TGTGCCAGCAGCTTGCGAGCGGACCCTGGGATGGAGACCCAGTACTTC. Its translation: CASSLRADPGMETQYF.

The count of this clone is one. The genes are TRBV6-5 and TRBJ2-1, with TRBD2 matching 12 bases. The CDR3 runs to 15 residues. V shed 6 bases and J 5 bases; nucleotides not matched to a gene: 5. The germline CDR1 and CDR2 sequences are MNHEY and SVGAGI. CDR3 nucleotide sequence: TGTGCCAGCAGCCCAAGACTAGCGGGAGACAATGAGCAGTTCTTC. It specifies CASSPRLAGDNEQFF.

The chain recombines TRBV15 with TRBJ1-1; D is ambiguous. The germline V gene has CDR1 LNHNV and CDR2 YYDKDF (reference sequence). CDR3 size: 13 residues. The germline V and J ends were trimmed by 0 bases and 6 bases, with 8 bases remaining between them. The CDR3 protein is CATSRDIKAEAFF. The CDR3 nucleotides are TGTGCCACCAGCAGAGATATAAAGGCTGAAGCTTTCTTT.

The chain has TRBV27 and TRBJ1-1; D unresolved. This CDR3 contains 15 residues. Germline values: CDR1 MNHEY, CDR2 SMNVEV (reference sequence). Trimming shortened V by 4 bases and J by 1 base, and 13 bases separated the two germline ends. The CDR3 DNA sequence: TGTGCCAGCAGTTCCCGGACTAGTGGGAACACTGAAGCTTTCTTT. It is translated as CASSSRTSGNTEAFF.

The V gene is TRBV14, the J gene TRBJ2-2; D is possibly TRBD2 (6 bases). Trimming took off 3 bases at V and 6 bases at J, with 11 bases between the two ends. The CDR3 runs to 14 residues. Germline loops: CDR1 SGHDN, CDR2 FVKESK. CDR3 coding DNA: TGTGCCAGCAGCCAGACTAGTTATTCCGGGGAGCTGTTTTTT. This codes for CASSQTSYSGELFF.

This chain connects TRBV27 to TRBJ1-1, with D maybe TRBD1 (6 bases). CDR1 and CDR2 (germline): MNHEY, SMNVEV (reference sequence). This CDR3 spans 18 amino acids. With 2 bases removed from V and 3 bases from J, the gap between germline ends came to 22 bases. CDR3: CASSLMYRTVLGDTEAFF. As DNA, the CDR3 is TGTGCCAGCAGTTTAATGTATAGGACAGTCCTAGGTGACACTGAAGCTTTCTTT.

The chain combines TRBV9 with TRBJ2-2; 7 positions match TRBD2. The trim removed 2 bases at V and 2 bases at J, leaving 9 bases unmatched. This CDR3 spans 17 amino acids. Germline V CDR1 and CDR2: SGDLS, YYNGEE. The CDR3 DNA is TGTGCCAGCAGCGTGGGAGGGCGCGAGGGAAACACCGGGGAGCTGTTTTTT. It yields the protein CASSVGGREGNTGELFF.

The CDR3: CASSPTDPNQPQHF. CDR3 DNA sequence: TGTGCCAGCAGCCCGACAGACCCCAATCAGCCCCAGCATTTT. The chain employs TRBV6-1 and TRBJ1-5; tentative D call: TRBD1 (5 bases). V lost 6 bases and J lost 3, with 12 bases in between. The germline V gene encodes CDR1 MNHNS and CDR2 SASEGT. The CDR3 has 14 amino acids.